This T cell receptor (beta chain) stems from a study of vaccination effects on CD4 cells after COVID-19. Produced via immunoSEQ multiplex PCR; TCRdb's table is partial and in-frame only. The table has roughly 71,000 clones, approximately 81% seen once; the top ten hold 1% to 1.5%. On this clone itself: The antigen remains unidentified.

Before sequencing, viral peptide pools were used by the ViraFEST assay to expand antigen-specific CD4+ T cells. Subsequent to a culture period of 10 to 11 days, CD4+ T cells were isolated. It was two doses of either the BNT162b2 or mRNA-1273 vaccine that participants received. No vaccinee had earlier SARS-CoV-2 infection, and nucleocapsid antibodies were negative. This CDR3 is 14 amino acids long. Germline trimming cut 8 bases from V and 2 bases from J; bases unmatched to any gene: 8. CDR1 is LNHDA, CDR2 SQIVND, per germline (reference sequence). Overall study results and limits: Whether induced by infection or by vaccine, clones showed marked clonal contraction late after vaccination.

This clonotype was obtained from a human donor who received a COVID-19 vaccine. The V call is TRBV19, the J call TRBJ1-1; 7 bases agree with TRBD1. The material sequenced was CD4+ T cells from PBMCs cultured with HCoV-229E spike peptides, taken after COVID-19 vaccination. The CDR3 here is CASDPGQPNTEAFF. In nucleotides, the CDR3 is TGTGCCAGTGATCCGGGACAGCCCAACACTGAAGCTTTCTTT.